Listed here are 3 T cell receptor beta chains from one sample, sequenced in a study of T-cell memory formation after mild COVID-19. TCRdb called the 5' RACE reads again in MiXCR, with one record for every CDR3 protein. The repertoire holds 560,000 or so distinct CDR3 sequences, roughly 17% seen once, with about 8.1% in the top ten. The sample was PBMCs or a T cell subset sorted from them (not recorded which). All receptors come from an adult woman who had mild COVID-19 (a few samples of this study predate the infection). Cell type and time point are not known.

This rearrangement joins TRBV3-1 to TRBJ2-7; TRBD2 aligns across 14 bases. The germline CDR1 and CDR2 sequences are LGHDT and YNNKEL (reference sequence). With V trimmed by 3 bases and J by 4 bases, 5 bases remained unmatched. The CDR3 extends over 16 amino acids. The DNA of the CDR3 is TGTGCCAGCAGCCAGGGACTAGCGGGAGATTCTTACGAGCAGTACTTC. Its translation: CASSQGLAGDSYEQYF.

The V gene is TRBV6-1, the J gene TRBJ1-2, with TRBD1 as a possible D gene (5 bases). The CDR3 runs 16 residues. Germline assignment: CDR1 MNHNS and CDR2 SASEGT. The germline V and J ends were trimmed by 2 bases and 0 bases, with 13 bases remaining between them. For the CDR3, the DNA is TGTGCCAGCAGTGAATTCGGGGGTCAACCTAACTATGGCTACACCTTC. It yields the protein CASSEFGGQPNYGYTF.

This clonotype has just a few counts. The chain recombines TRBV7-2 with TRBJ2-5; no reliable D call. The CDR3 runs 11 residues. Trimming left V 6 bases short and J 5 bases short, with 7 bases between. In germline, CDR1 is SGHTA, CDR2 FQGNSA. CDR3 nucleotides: TGTGCCAGCAGTCCTTATGAGACCCAGTACTTC. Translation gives CASSPYETQYF.